The present T cell receptor beta chain was sequenced within a study of cytomegalovirus exposure and HLA in healthy donors. Study results and caveats: Later analysis demonstrated an association between a missense DCLRE1C variant and TCR beta V- and J-gene trimming.

About this clone itself: Antigen unknown.

CDR1 is MDHEN and CDR2 is SYDVKM in the germline V gene. There are 17 residues in the CDR3. With 6 bases clipped from V and 4 bases from J, the junction kept 17 bases outside the gene matches. The PCR made use of 60 Vbeta and 13 Jbeta primers. This table comes from immunoSEQ multiplex PCR, and its TCRdb copy is limited to in-frame clones, with some not included. This sample's table reports over 100,000 clones. Sequenced material: PBMCs. This clonotype originated in a young man in good health and CMV-seronegative. The chain links TRBV28 to TRBJ2-7; 8 nucleotides align to TRBD1. CDR3 DNA: TGTGCCAGCAGCCCACCTCTCGGACAGGGTGCGACATACGAGCAGTACTTC. Amino acid sequence: CASSPPLGQGATYEQYF.